This T cell receptor (beta chain) was captured by sequencing in a study of cytomegalovirus exposure and HLA in healthy donors (dated by TCRdb to between 2016 and 2019). About the investigation overall: An earlier analysis of more than 550 of the donors reported about 300 Gb of sequence data and around 120 million unique TCR beta sequences obtained from about 179 million T cells. All discovery cohort repertoires had been generated using a single sequencing platform. Of the roughly 400 genotyped donors, roughly 80% fell in the genetic ancestry cluster associated with self-reported Caucasian donors. The number of typed donors differed by locus: roughly 629-640 for A, B, C, DRB1 and DQB1; approximately 530 for DQA1; around 610 for DPA1; and 450 to 480 for DPB1. The study combined high-throughput TCR immunosequencing, statistical association of individual TCRs with disease status, and machine learning to predict cytomegalovirus infection status. In addition to the first cohort of 666 subjects, a separate validation cohort of 120 different subjects was used. Rather than drawing on any new phenotypic data, the later analysis identified candidate immune exposures from TCR beta sequences and the way those sequences occurred across donors. The T cell repertoires of 670 or so subjects were profiled by immunosequencing and related to cytomegalovirus serostatus. Donor age, sex, ethnicity and CMV serostatus were compiled together with the repertoire data. Approximately 300 gigabases of sequencing data and tens of millions of unique TCR sequences were included in an early release covering roughly 600 HLA-typed donors. In an earlier analysis of 587 of the donors, high-throughput TCR beta sequencing was used to judge whether each TCR beta V gene segment behaved as functional or pseudogenic. Genome-wide SNP genotypes for about three fifths of the roughly 670 donors were used in a later genetic analysis, which treated that subset as a discovery cohort. The study aimed to test whether signatures of past pathogen exposure could be identified by cataloging public T cell receptors. Class I and class II HLA loci were covered by the typing at four-digit resolution. A later analysis re-examined previously published TCR beta repertoires from 610 or so donors and added high-resolution HLA genotyping to investigate patterns of TCR occurrence. Across roughly 420 genotyped donors of the cohort, an average of about 250,000 unique TCR beta nucleotide sequences per donor were sequenced, and roughly a sixth of those sequences were non-productive. Roughly 5 DR-DQ haplotypes were treated as single units for association and clustering because of strong linkage in the cohort.

Findings and caveats that apply to the study as a whole: A cluster of highly shared sequence variants was judged likely to represent a technical artifact of the sequencing pipeline. A later analysis associated about 18,000 TCR beta sequences with specific HLA alleles at a false discovery rate of 0.05. In both the original and validation cohorts, the classifier was reported to diagnose cytomegalovirus status with high specificity and sensitivity. In a later genetic analysis, fewer N-insertions in productive TCRs were reported among donors in an Asian-associated ancestry cluster than the roughly 700-donor mean. Linkage disequilibrium might explain the correlated functional status among segregating V segments, but an unknown experimental factor could not be excluded. Because HLA typing was unavailable for some donors at each locus, only the typed subset was used in association tests. Immune exposure information for the cohort was limited to CMV serostatus. The authors suggested that the approach could potentially be extended to other disease states and immunological phenotypes. The cohort was sequenced for TCR beta chains only, and without alpha or paired-chain data the features that could be detected were limited. Fewer than 20 rarely observed V segments, including chromosome 9 orphons, were excluded from the earlier analysis of approximately 600 of the donors because counts were too low. In a later analysis, most CMV-associated TCR beta chains were found to appear HLA-restricted, with HLA associations seemingly driven largely by CMV exposure. In a later analysis, HLA-associated TCR beta chains were found to be more clonally expanded and to have lower generation probabilities than equally common non-associated chains. An association between a missense DCLRE1C variant and V-gene and J-gene trimming of TCR beta chains was found in a later genetic analysis and replicated in an independent cohort. A further reported finding was that TCR beta sequences accurately predicted the HLA-A and HLA-B alleles for most subjects in the first cohort. Several of the top co-occurrence clusters appeared to be linked to parvovirus B19, influenza, CMV and Epstein-Barr virus, according to a later analysis. In a later analysis, TCR association rates were found to vary across HLA loci, with the most associated TCRs seen for DRB1 alleles and the fewest for HLA-C alleles. Because the 87-base-pair reads could not distinguish some IMGT-functional V segments, including TRBV6-2 and TRBV6-3, those segments were excluded. When HLA alleles, especially DR and DQ, strongly co-occurred, TCR associations were difficult to assign to individual alleles. In vitro tests confirmed that three of the cytomegalovirus-associated TCR beta chains recognize cytomegalovirus antigens. A total of some 180 TCR beta chains were listed by the study as associated with cytomegalovirus. Most TCR sequences were seen in very few donors, while some public TCRs were found in many individuals. Sequencing depth was assumed to be roughly uniform across donors in the presence/absence analyses, though that assumption may not hold. An earlier analysis of approximately 600 of the donors showed that most TCR beta V segments appeared in productive rearrangements either about 90% or about 30% of the time, which broadly matched IMGT annotations.

Only a few counts were recorded for this clone. The antigen it binds to is not known. No base quality information exists; no much larger clone differs at one position. Reading from cysteine to phenylalanine, the CDR3 counts 11 amino acids. Just the 33-base CDR3 DNA is kept, in frame starting at base 1. A distance of 9 bases separates the germline ends of V and J, which lose 3 bases and 11 bases respectively. CDR1 SGHDT and CDR2 YYEEEE are derived from the germline V gene. The library was prepared using the immunoSEQ multiplex PCR assay. The multiplex PCR relied on a mix of 60 forward primers for TCR Vbeta segments and 13 reverse primers for TCR Jbeta segments. The CDR3 region of rearranged TCR beta genes was amplified from genomic DNA with a multiplex PCR assay. Amplified TCR beta libraries were sequenced as 87-base-pair reads on the Illumina HiSeq System. As for the authors' bioinformatics: A later analysis counted approximately 76 million unique TCR beta chains across the 666 repertoires, and around 9.9 million of these chains were shared by at least two donors. Raw reads were error-corrected and collapsed into unique sequences with a nearest-neighbor algorithm that merged closely related sequences to remove PCR and sequencing errors. V, D and J gene segments were assigned by aligning CDR3 sequences to IMGT reference sequences. Each retained sequence needed at least a six-nucleotide match to both a V gene segment and a J gene segment. A rearrangement counted as productive if the CDR3 had no stop codons and remained in frame with V and J, and every other rearrangement counted as non-productive. CDR3 was defined according to IMGT convention as the region running from the second conserved V-encoded cysteine to the conserved J-encoded phenylalanine. The earlier analysis of a few hundred of the donors excluded any sequence lacking an unambiguous match to a single V gene segment. In an earlier analysis of about 590 of the donors, a V segment was called functional when productive rearrangements were above 56.7%, and segregating when the standard deviation between donors exceeded 5%. A statistical classification framework was built for diagnosing cytomegalovirus status from the catalog of TCR beta chain sequences. V and J gene assignment, in a later analysis, came from comparing TCR nucleotide sequences with IMGT/GENE-DB human TR gene sequences. In a later analysis, CDR3 sequences and most-parsimonious VDJ recombination scenarios were assigned using the TCRdist pipeline. In a later analysis, each TCR beta chain was defined by its CDR3 amino acid sequence together with its V-gene family, and reads lacking a unique V-gene family were excluded. To address suspected cross-contamination and a sequencing artifact, a later analysis removed approximately 600 highly shared, low-generation-probability nucleotide sequences. A later analysis calculated a clonal expansion index for each public chain from normalized within-repertoire ranks of inferred template counts. A later analysis computed generation probabilities with a VDJ recombination model fitted to out-of-frame rearrangements, and checked the results against IGoR. In a later analysis, hypergeometric tests were used to score TCR-TCR, TCR-HLA and TCR-CMV co-occurrence, with a repertoire-size bias correction applied to TCR pairs. To estimate false discovery rates, a later analysis permuted the HLA or CMV assignments 20 times. In a later analysis, co-occurring TCRs were grouped with DBSCAN, and TCRdist sequence similarity was added when clustering was performed within HLA-allele-positive subsets. Co-occurrence clustering excluded repertoires with fewer than 30,000 or more than 120,000 public chains, plus five with anomalous nucleotide sharing. TCRdb provides this immuneACCESS table in a form limited to in-frame rearrangements. Some clones are lacking; in checked studies, under half of them reflect an unresolved V gene, and why the rest are absent is not known. V, J and clone size derive from that table, while D and trimming were established from the DNA sequence. Within this sample are some 40,000 clones, with 82% of them counted one time only. The ten largest clones capture over 9.5% of the sample.

The cohort was made up of approximately 700 healthy bone marrow donors. At the time of sampling, all cohort members were nominally healthy, though unrecorded immune exposures were likely present. The donor tested CMV seropositive and was one of the 289 seropositive cohort members. A peripheral blood sample was collected from each donor, and TCR beta sequencing was performed on peripheral blood mononuclear cells. The Qiagen DNeasy Blood Extraction Kit was used to extract genomic DNA from the blood cell samples. Sequenced input: PBMCs. The sequence was collected from a woman aged 18-30 years in good health and CMV-seropositive. The rearranged chain carries TRBV5-6 and TRBJ2-1; the D segment could be TRBD2, given 6 matching bases. The nucleotide sequence is TGTGCCAGCAGCTCGGGGGTCCAGCAGTTCTTC. It translates as CASSSGVQQFF.